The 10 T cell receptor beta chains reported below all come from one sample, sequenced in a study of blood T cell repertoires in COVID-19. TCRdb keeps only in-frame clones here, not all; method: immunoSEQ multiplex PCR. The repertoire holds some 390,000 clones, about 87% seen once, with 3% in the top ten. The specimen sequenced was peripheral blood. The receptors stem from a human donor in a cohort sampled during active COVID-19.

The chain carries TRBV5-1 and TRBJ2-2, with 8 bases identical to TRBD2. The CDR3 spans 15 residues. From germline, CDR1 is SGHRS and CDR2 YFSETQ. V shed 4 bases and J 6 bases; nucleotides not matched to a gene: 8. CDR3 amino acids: CASSTTSGPAGELFF. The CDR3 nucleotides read TGCGCCAGCAGCACAACTAGCGGCCCCGCCGGGGAGCTGTTTTTT.

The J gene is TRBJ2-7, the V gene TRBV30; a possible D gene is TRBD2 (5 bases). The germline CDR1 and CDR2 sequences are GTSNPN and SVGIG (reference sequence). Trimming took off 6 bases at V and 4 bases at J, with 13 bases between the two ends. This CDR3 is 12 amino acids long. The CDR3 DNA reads TGTGCCTGCACGGACTCAATGTACGAGCAGTACTTC. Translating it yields CACTDSMYEQYF.

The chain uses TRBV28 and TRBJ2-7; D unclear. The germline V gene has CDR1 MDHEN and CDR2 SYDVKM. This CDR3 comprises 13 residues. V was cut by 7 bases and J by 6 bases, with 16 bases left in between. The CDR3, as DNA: TGTGCCAGCATTAGCCCCCCGGATGGCGAGCAGTACTTC. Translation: CASISPPDGEQYF. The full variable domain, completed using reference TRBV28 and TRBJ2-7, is DVKVTQSSRYLVKRTGEKVFLECVQDMDHENMFWYRQDPGLGLRLIYFSYDVKMKEKGDIPEGYSVSREKKERFSLILESASTNQTSMYLCASISPPDGEQYFGPGTRLTVT.

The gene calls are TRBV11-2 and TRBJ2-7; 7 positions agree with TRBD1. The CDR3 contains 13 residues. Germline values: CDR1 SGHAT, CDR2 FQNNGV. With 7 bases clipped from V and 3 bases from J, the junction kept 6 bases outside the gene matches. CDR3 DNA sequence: TGTGCCAGCAAACCAGGACAGGACTACGAGCAGTACTTC. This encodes CASKPGQDYEQYF.

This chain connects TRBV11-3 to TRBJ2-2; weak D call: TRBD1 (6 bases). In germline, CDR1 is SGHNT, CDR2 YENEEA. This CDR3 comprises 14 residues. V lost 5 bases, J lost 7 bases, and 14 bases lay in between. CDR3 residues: CASSMDSQGGELFF. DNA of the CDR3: TGTGCCAGCAGCATGGACAGTCAGGGCGGGGAGCTGTTTTTT.

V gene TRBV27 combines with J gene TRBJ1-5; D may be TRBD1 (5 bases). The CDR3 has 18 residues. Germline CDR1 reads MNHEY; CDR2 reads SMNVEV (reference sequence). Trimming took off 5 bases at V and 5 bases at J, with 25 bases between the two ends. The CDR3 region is CASSPQPRDYERYQPQHF. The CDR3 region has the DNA TGTGCCAGCAGTCCACAACCCCGGGACTACGAGAGGTATCAGCCCCAGCATTTT.

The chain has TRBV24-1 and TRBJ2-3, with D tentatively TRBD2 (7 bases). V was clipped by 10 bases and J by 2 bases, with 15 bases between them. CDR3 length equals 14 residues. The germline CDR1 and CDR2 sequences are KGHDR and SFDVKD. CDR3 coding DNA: TGTGCCACTTCACTCGGGGGGCCCACAGATACGCAGTATTTT. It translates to CATSLGGPTDTQYF.

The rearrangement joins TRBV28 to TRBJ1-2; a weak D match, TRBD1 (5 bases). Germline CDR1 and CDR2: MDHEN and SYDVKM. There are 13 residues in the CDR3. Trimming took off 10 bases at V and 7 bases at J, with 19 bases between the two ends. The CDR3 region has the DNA TGTGCCACCCCAGGGTGGGGGGGTTTTGGCTACACCTTC. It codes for CATPGWGGFGYTF.

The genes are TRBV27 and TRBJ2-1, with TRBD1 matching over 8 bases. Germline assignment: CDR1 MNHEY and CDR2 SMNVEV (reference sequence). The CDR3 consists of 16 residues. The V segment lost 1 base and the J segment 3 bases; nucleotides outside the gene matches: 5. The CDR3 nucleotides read TGTGCCAGCAGTTTATTAGCGACAGGGGACTACAATGAGCAGTTCTTC. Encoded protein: CASSLLATGDYNEQFF.

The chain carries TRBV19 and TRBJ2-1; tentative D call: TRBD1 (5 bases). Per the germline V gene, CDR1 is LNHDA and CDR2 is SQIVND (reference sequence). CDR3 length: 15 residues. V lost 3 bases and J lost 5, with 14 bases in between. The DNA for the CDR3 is TGTGCCAGTAGTATTTCGGTCTCAGGGCACAATGAGCAGTTCTTC. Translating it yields CASSISVSGHNEQFF.